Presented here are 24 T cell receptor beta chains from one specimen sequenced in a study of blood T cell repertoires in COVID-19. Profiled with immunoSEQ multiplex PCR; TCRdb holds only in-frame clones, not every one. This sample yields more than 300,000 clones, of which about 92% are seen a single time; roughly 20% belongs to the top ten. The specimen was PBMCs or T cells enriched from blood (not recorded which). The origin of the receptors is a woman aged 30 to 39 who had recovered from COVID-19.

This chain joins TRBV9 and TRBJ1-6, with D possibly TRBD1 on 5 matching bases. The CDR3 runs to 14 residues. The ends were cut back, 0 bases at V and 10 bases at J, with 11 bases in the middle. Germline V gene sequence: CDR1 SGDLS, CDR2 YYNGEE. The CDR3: CASSVEQEHSPLHF. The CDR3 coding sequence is TGTGCCAGCAGCGTAGAACAGGAGCACTCACCCCTCCACTTT.

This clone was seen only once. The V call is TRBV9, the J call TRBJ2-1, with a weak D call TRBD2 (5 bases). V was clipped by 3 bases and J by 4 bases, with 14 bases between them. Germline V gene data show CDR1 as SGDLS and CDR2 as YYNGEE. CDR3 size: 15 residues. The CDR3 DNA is TGTGCCAGCAGCGCACGGAGCGGAAAATACAATGAGCAGTTCTTC. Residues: CASSARSGKYNEQFF.

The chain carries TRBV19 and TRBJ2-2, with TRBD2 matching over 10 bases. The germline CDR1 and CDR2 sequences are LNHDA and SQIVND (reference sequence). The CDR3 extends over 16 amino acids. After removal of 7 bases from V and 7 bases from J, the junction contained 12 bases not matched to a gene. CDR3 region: CASISGRAYSVGELFF. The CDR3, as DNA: TGTGCCAGTATAAGCGGGAGGGCCTATAGTGTCGGGGAGCTGTTTTTT.

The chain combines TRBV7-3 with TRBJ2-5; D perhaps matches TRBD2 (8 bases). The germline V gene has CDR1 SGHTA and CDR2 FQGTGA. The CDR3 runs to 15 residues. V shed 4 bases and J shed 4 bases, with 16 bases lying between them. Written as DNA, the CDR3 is TGTGCCAGCAGCTCAACAGGGGCGGGAGGAGAGACCCAGTACTTC. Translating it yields CASSSTGAGGETQYF.

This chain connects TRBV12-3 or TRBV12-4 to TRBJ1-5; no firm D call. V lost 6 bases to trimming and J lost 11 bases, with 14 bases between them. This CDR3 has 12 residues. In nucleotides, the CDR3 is TGTGCCAGCAGCCTTTTTTTGAGGGCCCAGCATTTT. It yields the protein CASSLFLRAQHF.

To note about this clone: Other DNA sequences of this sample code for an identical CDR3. CDR3 amino acids: CASSLRGGNTIYF. As DNA, the CDR3 is TGTGCCAGCAGTTTAAGGGGTGGAAACACCATATATTTT. The rearrangement joins TRBV28 to TRBJ1-3; the D gene is possibly TRBD1 (5 bases). This CDR3 contains 13 residues. V lost 2 bases, J lost 3 bases, and 5 bases lay in between. In germline, CDR1 is MDHEN, CDR2 SYDVKM.

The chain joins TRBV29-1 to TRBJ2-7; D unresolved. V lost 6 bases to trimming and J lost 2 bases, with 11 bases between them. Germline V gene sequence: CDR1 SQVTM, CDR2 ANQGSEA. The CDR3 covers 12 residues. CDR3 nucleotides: TGCAGCGTAGCGAGCGTTGCCTACGAGCAGTACTTC. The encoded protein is CSVASVAYEQYF.

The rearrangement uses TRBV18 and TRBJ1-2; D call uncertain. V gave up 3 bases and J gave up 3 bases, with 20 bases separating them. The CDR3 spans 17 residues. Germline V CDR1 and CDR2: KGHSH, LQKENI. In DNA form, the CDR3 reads TGTGCCAGCTCACCCCGAACCCAGGCGGGTTCTTACTATGGCTACACCTTC. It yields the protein CASSPRTQAGSYYGYTF.

The CDR3 reads CASSPKSRPSTNEKLFF. CDR3 DNA: TGTGCCAGCTCACCAAAGTCGAGGCCTTCAACTAATGAAAAACTGTTTTTT. The genes are TRBV18 and TRBJ1-4; D remains unclear. CDR3 length equals 17 residues. Trimming took off 2 bases at V and 0 bases at J, with 13 bases between the two ends. Germline CDR1 reads KGHSH; CDR2 reads LQKENI. The full variable domain, completed using reference TRBV18 and TRBJ1-4, is NAGVMQNPRHLVRRRGQEARLRCSPMKGHSHVYWYRQLPEEGLKFMVYLQKENIIDESGMPKERFSAEFPKEGPSILRIQQVVRGDSAAYFCASSPKSRPSTNEKLFFGSGTQLSVL.

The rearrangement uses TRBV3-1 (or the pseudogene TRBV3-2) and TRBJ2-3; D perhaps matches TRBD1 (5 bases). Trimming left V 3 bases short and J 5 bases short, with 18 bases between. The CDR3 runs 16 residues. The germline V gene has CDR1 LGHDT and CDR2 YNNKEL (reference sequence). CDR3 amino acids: CASSHSNKGLGDTQYF. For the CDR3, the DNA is TGTGCCAGCAGCCATAGTAATAAGGGGTTGGGAGATACGCAGTATTTT.

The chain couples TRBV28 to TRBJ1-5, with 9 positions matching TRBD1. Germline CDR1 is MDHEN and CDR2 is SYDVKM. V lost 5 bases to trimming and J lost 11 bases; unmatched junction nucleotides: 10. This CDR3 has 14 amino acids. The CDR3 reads CASSGQGLVLAQHF. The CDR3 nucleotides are TGTGCCAGCAGTGGACAGGGGCTAGTGTTAGCCCAGCATTTT.

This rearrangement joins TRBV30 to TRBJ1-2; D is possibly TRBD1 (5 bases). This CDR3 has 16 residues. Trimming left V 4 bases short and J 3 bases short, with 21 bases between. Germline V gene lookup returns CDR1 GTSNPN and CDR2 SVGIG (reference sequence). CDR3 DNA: TGTGCCTGGAATCTCCCCCGTTCAGGGTGGGACTATGGCTACACCTTC. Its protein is CAWNLPRSGWDYGYTF. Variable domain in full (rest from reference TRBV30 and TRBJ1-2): SQTIHQWPATLVQPVGSPLSLECTVEGTSNPNLYWYRQAAGRGLQLLFYSVGIGQISSEVPQNLSASRPQDRQFILSSKKLLLSDSGFYLCAWNLPRSGWDYGYTFGSGTRLTVV.

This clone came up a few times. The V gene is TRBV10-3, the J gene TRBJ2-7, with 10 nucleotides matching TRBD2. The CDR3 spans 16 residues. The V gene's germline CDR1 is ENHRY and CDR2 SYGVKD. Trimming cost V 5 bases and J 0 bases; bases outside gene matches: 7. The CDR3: CAISRPGTSVSYEQYF. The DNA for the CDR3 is TGTGCCATCAGTCGCCCGGGGACTAGCGTCTCCTACGAGCAGTACTTC.

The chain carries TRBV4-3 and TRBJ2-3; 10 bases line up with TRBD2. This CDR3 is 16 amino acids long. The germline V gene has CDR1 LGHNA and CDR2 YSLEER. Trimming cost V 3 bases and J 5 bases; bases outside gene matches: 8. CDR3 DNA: TGCGCCAGCAGCCAGGGAGCGGGAGGGCCGGAAGATACGCAGTATTTT. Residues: CASSQGAGGPEDTQYF.

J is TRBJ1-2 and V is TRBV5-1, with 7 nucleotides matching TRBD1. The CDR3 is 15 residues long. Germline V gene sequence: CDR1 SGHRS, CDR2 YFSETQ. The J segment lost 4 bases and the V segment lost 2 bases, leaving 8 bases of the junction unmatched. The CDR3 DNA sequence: TGCGCCAGCAGCTTCTCCGGGACAGAGCTCTATGGCTACACCTTC. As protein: CASSFSGTELYGYTF.

The CDR3 spells CASSLWTSANEQFF. The CDR3 coding sequence is TGTGCCAGCAGCCTATGGACTAGCGCGAATGAGCAGTTCTTC. This chain joins TRBV11-3 and TRBJ2-1; TRBD2 matches 9 bases. The CDR3 totals 14 residues. The V and J ends lost 5 bases and 7 bases, in that order; junction bases with no gene match: 6. Germline V CDR1 and CDR2: SGHNT, YENEEA.

CDR3: CAWSKQGLGEQYF. The CDR3 DNA is TGTGCCTGGAGTAAACAGGGGCTCGGCGAGCAGTACTTC. This chain links TRBV30 with TRBJ2-7, with 7 nucleotides matching TRBD1. The V segment lost 2 bases and the J segment 6 bases; nucleotides outside the gene matches: 7. CDR3 length: 13 amino acids. The germline V gene has CDR1 GTSNPN and CDR2 SVGIG (reference sequence).

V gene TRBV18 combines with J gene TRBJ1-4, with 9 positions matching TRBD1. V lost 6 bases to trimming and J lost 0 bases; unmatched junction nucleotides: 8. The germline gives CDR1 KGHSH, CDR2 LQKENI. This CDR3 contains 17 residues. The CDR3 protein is CASSIGTGTATNEKLFF. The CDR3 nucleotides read TGTGCCAGCTCCATAGGGACAGGGACAGCAACTAATGAAAAACTGTTTTTT.

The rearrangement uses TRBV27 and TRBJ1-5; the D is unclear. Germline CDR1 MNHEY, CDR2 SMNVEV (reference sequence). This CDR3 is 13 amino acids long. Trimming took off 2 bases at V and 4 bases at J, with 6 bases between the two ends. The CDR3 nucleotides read TGTGCCAGCAGTTTACACAGAAATCAGCCCCAGCATTTT. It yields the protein CASSLHRNQPQHF.

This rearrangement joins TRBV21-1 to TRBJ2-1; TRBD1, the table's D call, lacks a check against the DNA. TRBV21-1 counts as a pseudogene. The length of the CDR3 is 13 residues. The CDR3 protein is CATDRSDYNEQFF. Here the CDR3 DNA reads TGTGCCACGGACAGGAGTGACTACAATGAGCAGTTCTTC.

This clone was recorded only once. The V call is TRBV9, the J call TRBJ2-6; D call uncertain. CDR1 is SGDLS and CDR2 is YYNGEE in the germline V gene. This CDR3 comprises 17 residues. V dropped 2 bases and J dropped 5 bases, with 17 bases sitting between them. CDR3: CASSVRSIPGWANVLTF. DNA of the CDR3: TGTGCCAGCAGCGTTAGGAGTATTCCTGGGTGGGCCAACGTCCTGACTTTC.

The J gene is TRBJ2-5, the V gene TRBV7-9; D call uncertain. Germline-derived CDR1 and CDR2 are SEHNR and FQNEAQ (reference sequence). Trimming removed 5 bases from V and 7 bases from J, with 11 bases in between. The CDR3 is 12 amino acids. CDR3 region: CASSPPSGTQYF. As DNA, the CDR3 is TGTGCCAGCAGCCCCCCTTCGGGGACCCAGTACTTC.

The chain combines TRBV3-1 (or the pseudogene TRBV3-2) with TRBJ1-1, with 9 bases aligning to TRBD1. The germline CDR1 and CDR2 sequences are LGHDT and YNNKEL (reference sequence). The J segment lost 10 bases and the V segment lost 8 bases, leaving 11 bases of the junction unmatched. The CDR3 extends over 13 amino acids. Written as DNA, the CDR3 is TGTGCCAGCGCCCCGACAGGGGGGGAGGCAGCTTTCTTT. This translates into CASAPTGGEAAFF.

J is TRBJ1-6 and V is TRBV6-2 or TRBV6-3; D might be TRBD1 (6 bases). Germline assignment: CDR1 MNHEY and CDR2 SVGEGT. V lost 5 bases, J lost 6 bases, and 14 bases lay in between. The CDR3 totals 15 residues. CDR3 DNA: TGTGCCAGCAGTATGAGGGGGACGGCTAATTCACCCCTCCACTTT. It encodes CASSMRGTANSPLHF.